Listed below are T cell receptor beta chains from one sample, sequenced in a study of shared clonotypes between healthy human individuals. Clones were sequenced by immunoSEQ multiplex PCR, and TCRdb holds only the in-frame ones, with some missing. The sample has about 2.1 million clones, 90% to 95% seen once. The sequenced material came from naive CD8+ T cells from PBMCs. The receptors come from a man younger than 35 in good health. Some clones in this sample may be carry-over from other donors' samples. CDR3s include the opening cysteine and the closing phenylalanine or tryptophan.

TRBJ2-5	TRBV5-1	CASSLGEGWVSRETQYF
TRBJ2-7	TRBV28	CASRLAGMAYEQYF
TRBJ2-7	TRBV5-1	CASSPDRGAGVFSLPFCEQYF
TRBJ2-2	TRBV7-2	CASSFLRGLAGGYTGELFF
TRBJ2-5	TRBV5-1	CASSPPWATQETQYF
TRBJ2-7	TRBV28	CASREGLALTYEQYF
TRBJ2-2	TRBV19	CASSIRSPNTGELFF
TRBJ2-1	TRBV6-5	CASTPFGTPYNEQFF
TRBJ1-1	TRBV4-1	CASSVRDGYTEAFF
TRBJ1-3	TRBV29-1	CSAGGGNTIYF
TRBJ2-1	TRBV9	CASSVVGTGSYNEQFF
TRBJ2-5	TRBV28	CASSRQAPPETQYF
TRBJ1-4	TRBV7-8	CASSSSRERKLFF
TRBJ2-2	TRBV9	CASSAGRGTGELFF
TRBJ2-3	TRBV19	CASTKDFSSTDTQYF
TRBJ2-3	TRBV9	CASSVAAGYLQDTQYF
TRBJ2-2	TRBV7-9	CASSLGFEGHLNTGELFF
TRBJ2-7	TRBV7-2	CASSLVANSYEQYF
TRBJ2-1	TRBV19	CASSLGDYSEQFF
TRBJ2-7	TRBV27	CASALAGANEQYF
TRBJ1-1	TRBV5-4	CASSLEAEAFF
TRBJ2-7	TRBV27	CASSNEFGVYEQYF
TRBJ1-2	TRBV7-9	CASSSGTLWDGYTF
-	TRBV5-1	CASSPGLAGVNWWHEQYF
TRBJ2-7	TRBV10-1	CASSGTGPSYEQYF
TRBJ1-1	TRBV9	CASSQWGAEAFF
TRBJ2-3	TRBV7-9	CASSLATGGTSDTQYF
TRBJ2-7	TRBV28	CASRTGMEGQYF
TRBJ1-1	TRBV11-2	CASSLWGRETEAFF
TRBJ2-1	TRBV5-1	CASSLVSSGTGTYNEQFF
TRBJ2-7	TRBV28	CASSPLLLRGISYEQYF
TRBJ1-2	TRBV7-3	CASSPDGGDNYGYTF
TRBJ2-7	TRBV4-1	CASSPMPSGDRYYF
TRBJ2-2	TRBV27	CASSINANTGELFF
TRBJ2-7	TRBV5-6	CASSRTGALGKAQYF
TRBJ1-2	TRBV9	CASSVGGGLDGYTF
TRBJ2-5	TRBV6-5	CASSRRLIPQETQYF
TRBJ1-2	TRBV28	CASSSPTDSPYGYTF